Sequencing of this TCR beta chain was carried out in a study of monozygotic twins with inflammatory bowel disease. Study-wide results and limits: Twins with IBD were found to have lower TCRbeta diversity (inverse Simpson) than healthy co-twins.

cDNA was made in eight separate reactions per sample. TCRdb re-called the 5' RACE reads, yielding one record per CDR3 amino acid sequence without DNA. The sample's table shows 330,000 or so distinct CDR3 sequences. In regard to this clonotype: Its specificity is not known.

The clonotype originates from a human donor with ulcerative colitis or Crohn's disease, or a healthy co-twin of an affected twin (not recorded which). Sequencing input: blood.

CDR3 amino acids: CASSMGLAGAKGETQYF. J is TRBJ2-5 and V is TRBV12-3 or TRBV12-4; TCRdb returns TRBD2, unconfirmable since there is no DNA. The CDR3 has 17 residues.